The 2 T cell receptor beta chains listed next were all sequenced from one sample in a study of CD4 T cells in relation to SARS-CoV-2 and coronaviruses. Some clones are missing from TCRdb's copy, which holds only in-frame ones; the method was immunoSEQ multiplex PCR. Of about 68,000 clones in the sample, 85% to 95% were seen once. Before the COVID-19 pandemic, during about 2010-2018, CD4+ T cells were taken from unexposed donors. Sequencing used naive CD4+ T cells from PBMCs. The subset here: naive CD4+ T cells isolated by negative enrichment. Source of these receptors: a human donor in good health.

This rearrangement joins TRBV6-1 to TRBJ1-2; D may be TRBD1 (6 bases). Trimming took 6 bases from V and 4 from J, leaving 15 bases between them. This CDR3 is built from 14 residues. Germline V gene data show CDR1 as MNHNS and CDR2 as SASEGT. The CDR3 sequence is CASRETGSGYGYTF. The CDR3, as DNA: TGTGCCAGCAGGGAGACAGGTTCGGGCTATGGCTACACCTTC.

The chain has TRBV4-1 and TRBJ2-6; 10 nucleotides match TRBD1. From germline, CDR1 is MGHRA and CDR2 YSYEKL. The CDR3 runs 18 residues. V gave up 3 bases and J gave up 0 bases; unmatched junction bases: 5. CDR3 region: CASSQGTGESSGANVLTF. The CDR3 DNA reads TGCGCCAGCAGCCAGGGGACAGGGGAATCCTCTGGGGCCAACGTCCTGACTTTC.